This T cell receptor (beta chain) was identified during a study of regulatory T cells in long-lasting Graves disease. Findings of the study overall: Newly diagnosed disease favored TRBV20-1 and TRBJ2-1 over persistent disease.

Looked up from germline, CDR1 is MNHEY and CDR2 is SVGAGI. The CDR3 loop spans 12 amino acids. The V and J ends lost 4 bases and 6 bases, in that order; junction bases with no gene match: 2. Noted time point: persistent/refractory GD, antithyroid drugs over 5 years with positive TRAb. After RNA was extracted from PBMCs, the TCR library was made from it. This clonotype was picked up many times. Antigen unknown. CDR3-region Arm-PCR and iRepertoire HTBI primers produced the TCR beta libraries. Source study methods: Identification of gene segments yielded around 63 TRBV and more than eleven TRBJ across samples. TCRdb reprocessed the multiplex PCR reads with MiXCR, giving one entry per CDR3 protein. The V and J calls were not made by the authors but by TCRdb's processing. The sample includes 600,000 to 850,000 distinct CDR3 sequences, about 30% of them seen just once.

J is TRBJ1-2 and V is TRBV6-5, with 7 bases lining up with TRBD1. Sequencing was performed on peripheral blood mononuclear cells (PBMCs), taken when the disease was refractory, from a patient treated with antithyroid drugs. This clonotype was sampled from a female donor with Graves disease. DNA of the CDR3: TGTGCCAGCAGTTGGGACAGCCATGGCTACACCTTC. Its translation: CASSWDSHGYTF.